This TCR beta chain derives from a study of control samples from healthy donors and cancer patients. Assay: immunoSEQ multiplex PCR; the TCRdb copy retains only in-frame clones and omits some. This table has 150,000 to 200,000 clones, 88% appearing once. The CDR3 is made up of 13 amino acids. Deletions cut 0 bases from V and 0 bases from J, with 5 bases between. Germline lookup yields CDR1 SQVTM and CDR2 ANQGSEA. The sample holds a few counts of this clone. The TCR was taken from a woman under 40 in good health. This chain links TRBV29-1 with TRBJ1-1; no clear D. The specimen was blood. CDR3 nucleotides: TGCAGCGTTGAAGACACAATGAACACTGAAGCTTTCTTT. Translating it yields CSVEDTMNTEAFF.